Listed below are T cell receptor beta chains from one sample, sequenced in a study of T cell responses to AZD1222 COVID-19 vaccine. Generated by immunoSEQ multiplex PCR, the TCRdb table keeps only in-frame clones and is missing some. The sample records around 160,000 clones, around 83% being singletons. Sequencing was performed on peripheral blood, taken on day 0 of MenACWY control vaccination. The receptors were sampled from an adult in good health. The CDR3 runs from the conserved cysteine through the conserved F or W. Fields, in order: J gene, V gene, D gene, clone size, CDR3 protein, CDR3 DNA. D genes are given only for firm matches. Clone size is given for some rows only: seen once, a few or many times, or a class if the clone is expanded.

TRBJ1-4	TRBV27	TRBD1	NA	CASSVNRGWKLFF	TGTGCCAGCAGTGTCAACAGGGGTTGGAAACTGTTTTTT
TRBJ1-2	TRBV2	NA	once	CASSEQGYGYTF	TGTGCCAGCAGTGAACAGGGTTACGGCTACACCTTC
TRBJ1-1	TRBV19	NA	NA	CATTRGVNTEAFF	TGTGCCACCACAAGGGGGGTCAACACTGAAGCTTTCTTT
TRBJ1-2	TRBV7-9	NA	once	CASNPDTNYGYTF	TGTGCCAGCAACCCGGACACCAACTATGGCTACACCTTC
TRBJ1-5	TRBV19	NA	few	CASRDQGRGSNQPQHF	TGTGCCAGTAGGGACCAGGGGCGAGGGAGCAATCAGCCCCAGCATTTT
TRBJ1-6	TRBV6-5	TRBD1	NA	CASSRDRVNSPLHF	TGTGCCAGCAGCCGAGACAGGGTGAATTCACCCCTCCACTTT
TRBJ1-3	TRBV19	NA	NA	CATRPASTSGNTIYF	TGTGCCACGCGGCCAGCATCTACCTCTGGAAACACCATATATTTT
TRBJ2-5	TRBV5-4	TRBD1	NA	CASSLDRGRETQYF	TGTGCCAGCAGCTTGGACAGGGGTCGTGAGACCCAGTACTTC
TRBJ2-2	TRBV7-8	NA	NA	CASSSKGLTNTGELFF	TGTGCCAGCAGCTCGAAAGGGCTAACGAACACCGGGGAGCTGTTTTTT
TRBJ2-2	TRBV3-1/TRBV3-2	NA	NA	CASSPRTGELFF	TGTGCCAGCAGCCCTCGCACCGGGGAGCTGTTTTTT
TRBJ2-1	TRBV24-1	TRBD2	NA	CATSDHKLAGLSYNEQFF	TGTGCCACCAGTGATCACAAACTAGCGGGGTTATCCTACAATGAGCAGTTCTTC
TRBJ1-6	TRBV5-4	NA	once	CASSLDRGYNSPLHF	TGTGCCAGCAGCTTGGACAGAGGGTATAATTCACCCCTCCACTTT
TRBJ1-5	TRBV19	TRBD1	NA	CASSILQGPTGQPQHF	TGTGCCAGTAGTATTTTACAGGGGCCGACGGGTCAGCCCCAGCATTTT
TRBJ2-3	TRBV18	NA	NA	CASSLGRTDTQYF	TGTGCCAGCTCCCTTGGACGGACAGATACGCAGTATTTT
TRBJ2-1	TRBV11-2	NA	NA	CASSLDPLFNEQFF	TGTGCCAGCAGCTTGGACCCCCTGTTCAATGAGCAGTTCTTC
TRBJ2-5	TRBV3-1/TRBV3-2	NA	NA	CASSQDRVDARETQYF	TGTGCCAGCAGCCAAGATCGGGTTGATGCCCGAGAGACCCAGTACTTC
TRBJ1-5	TRBV6-2/TRBV6-3	NA	NA	CASSYPRGNQPQHF	TGTGCCAGCAGTTACCCGAGGGGCAATCAGCCCCAGCATTTT
TRBJ1-6	TRBV11-2	NA	few	CASSLESGKNSPLHF	TGTGCCAGCAGCTTAGAATCGGGAAAGAATTCACCCCTCCACTTT
TRBJ1-1	TRBV5-5	NA	NA	CASSSPTVNTEAFF	TGTGCCAGCAGCTCCCCGACGGTGAACACTGAAGCTTTCTTT
TRBJ2-1	TRBV7-3	NA	NA	CASSLTGQGQKEQFF	TGTGCCAGCAGCTTAACCGGGCAGGGCCAGAAGGAGCAGTTCTTC
TRBJ1-1	TRBV11-2	NA	NA	CASSPPHF	TGTGCCAGCAGCCCCCCCCACTTT
TRBJ2-1	TRBV9	TRBD1	NA	CASSQGAGGSYNEQFF	TGTGCCAGCAGCCAGGGGGCAGGGGGGTCCTACAATGAGCAGTTCTTC
TRBJ2-2	TRBV3-1/TRBV3-2	TRBD1	NA	CASSHRGPRQGKRGELFF	TGTGCCAGCAGCCATAGGGGGCCGCGACAGGGGAAAAGGGGGGAGCTGTTTTTT
TRBJ1-5	TRBV7-8	TRBD1	NA	CASSPGQGYQPQHF	TGTGCCAGCAGCCCGGGACAGGGGTATCAGCCCCAGCATTTT
TRBJ1-3	TRBV6-1	TRBD1	NA	CASSGPRTGGNTIYF	TGTGCCAGCAGCGGTCCCCGGACAGGGGGAAACACCATATATTTT
TRBJ2-1	TRBV6-6	NA	NA	CASIRTGRGEQFF	TGTGCCAGCATTAGGACAGGCCGGGGGGAGCAGTTCTTC
TRBJ2-2	TRBV27	TRBD1	NA	CASSLRQGVSGELFF	TGTGCCAGCAGTTTGAGACAGGGGGTCTCCGGGGAGCTGTTTTTT
TRBJ1-5	TRBV5-5	NA	NA	CASSRGTPNSNQPQHF	TGTGCCAGCAGCCGAGGGACCCCCAATAGCAATCAGCCCCAGCATTTT
TRBJ2-5	TRBV5-1	TRBD2	NA	CASRTSGGETQYF	TGCGCCAGCAGGACTAGCGGCGGAGAGACCCAGTACTTC
TRBJ2-4	TRBV5-6	NA	NA	CASSLFSGNIQYF	TGTGCCAGCAGCTTGTTTTCAGGAAACATTCAGTACTTC
TRBJ2-5	TRBV4-1	NA	few	CASSLQDSPSQETQYF	TGCGCCAGCAGCCTACAAGACAGCCCCTCACAAGAGACCCAGTACTTC
TRBJ1-1	TRBV6-2/TRBV6-3	TRBD1	few	CASSERRTGSFVAFF	TGTGCCAGCAGTGAGCGTCGGACAGGCTCGTTTGTAGCTTTCTTT
TRBJ1-6	TRBV5-8	TRBD1	once	CASSPYGTGGGNSPLHF	TGTGCCAGCAGCCCGTACGGCACAGGGGGTGGAAATTCACCCCTCCACTTT
TRBJ2-1	TRBV19	NA	NA	CASSIQGGEYNEQFF	TGTGCCAGTAGTATTCAGGGGGGGGAATACAATGAGCAGTTCTTC
TRBJ1-4	TRBV7-9	NA	NA	CASSPRPEKLFF	TGTGCCAGCAGCCCCAGACCTGAAAAACTGTTTTTT
TRBJ1-5	TRBV6-5	NA	NA	CASRGTNQPQHF	TGTGCCAGCCGCGGGACGAATCAGCCCCAGCATTTT
TRBJ1-4	TRBV5-4	NA	NA	CASRIQGNEKLFF	TGTGCCAGCAGGATTCAGGGAAATGAAAAACTGTTTTTT
TRBJ1-1	TRBV4-2	NA	NA	CASSPPRESAFF	TGTGCCAGCAGCCCACCCCGCGAGTCGGCTTTCTTT
TRBJ1-2	TRBV15	TRBD1	NA	CATSGDRGGYGYTF	TGTGCCACCAGCGGGGACAGGGGGGGATATGGCTACACCTTC
TRBJ1-6	TRBV9	TRBD1	few	CASSARDRANSPLHF	TGTGCCAGCAGCGCGAGGGACAGGGCCAATTCACCCCTCCACTTT
TRBJ2-3	TRBV19	TRBD1	NA	CASSTRQGVSTDTQYF	TGTGCCAGTAGTACCCGGCAGGGGGTTAGCACAGATACGCAGTATTTT
TRBJ1-6	TRBV3-1/TRBV3-2	NA	NA	CASSQDLTRRPLHF	TGTGCCAGCAGCCAGGACCTCACCCGGAGGCCCCTCCACTTT
TRBJ2-3	TRBV28	NA	NA	CASTLLQGTQYF	TGTGCCAGCACCCTCCTCCAGGGTACGCAGTATTTT
TRBJ2-1	TRBV5-1	NA	NA	CASSLLDGGLGEQFF	TGCGCCAGCAGCTTGTTGGACGGGGGGCTTGGTGAGCAGTTCTTC
TRBJ2-7	TRBV24-1	NA	NA	CATGRLSSYEQYF	TGTGCCACCGGCCGACTATCCTCTTACGAGCAGTACTTC
TRBJ1-1	TRBV6-5	NA	once	CASRPTQGTEAFF	TGTGCCAGCAGACCAACACAGGGCACTGAAGCTTTCTTT
TRBJ1-3	TRBV19	NA	NA	CASSIDRSAGNTIYF	TGTGCCAGTAGTATCGACAGGTCTGCTGGAAACACCATATATTTT
TRBJ1-1	TRBV2	NA	once	CASSLWTENTEAFF	TGTGCCAGCAGCCTCTGGACAGAGAACACTGAAGCTTTCTTT
TRBJ2-1	TRBV24-1	NA	NA	CATSDWSGNEQFF	TGTGCCACCAGTGATTGGTCAGGGAATGAGCAGTTCTTC
TRBJ1-1	TRBV7-2	NA	NA	CASSLQSRNTEAFF	TGTGCCAGCAGCTTACAGTCAAGGAACACTGAAGCTTTCTTT